A selection of T cell receptor beta chains follows, all from one sample in a study of T cell repertoires in cytomegalovirus infection. No antigen is known for these receptors. Each CDR3 protein is one row after TCRdb ran MiXCR on the reads. The table lists 80,000 to 95,000 distinct CDR3 sequences, around 32% of them singletons. The source was CD8+ T cells from cultured PBMCs, collected from culture after CMV antigen stimulation. These receptors all stem from a human donor in good health (CMV status not recorded). Some clones in this sample may be carry-over from other donors' samples. The CDR3 runs from the conserved cysteine through the conserved F or W. D genes are given only for firm matches. Rows give clone size only sometimes, using once, few, many, or a class for an expanded clone.

d_gene	v_gene	abundance	j_gene	CDR3nt	CDR3aa
TRBD2	TRBV6-2/TRBV6-3	.	TRBJ2-1	TGTGCCAGCAGTTACTCAGGGACTAGTGGCAATGAGCAGTTCTTC	CASSYSGTSGNEQFF
.	TRBV6-2/TRBV6-3	few	TRBJ2-1	TGTGCCAGCAAGTGGGGTAGCCAAGATGAGCAGTTCTTC	CASKWGSQDEQFF
TRBD2	TRBV4-1	.	TRBJ2-3	TGCGCCAGCTCACCTCTAGCGGGCCTGGGAGATACGCAGTATTTT	CASSPLAGLGDTQYF
.	TRBV27	many	TRBJ1-1	TGTGCCAGCAGTTTAGACAGGATGAACACTGAAGCTTTCTTT	CASSLDRMNTEAFF
TRBD1	TRBV12-3/TRBV12-4	.	TRBJ1-2	TGTGCCAGCAGTAGCCGGGACAGGGGTAACTATGGCTACACCTTC	CASSSRDRGNYGYTF
.	TRBV7-4	.	TRBJ2-2	TGTGCCAGCAGCTTAAGCAGGGGTATCGGGAGCGGGGAGCTGTTTTTT	CASSLSRGIGSGELFF
TRBD1	TRBV28	.	TRBJ2-1	TGTGCCAGCAGTTTATTCGGACAGGGGCTTTACAATGAGCAGTTCTTC	CASSLFGQGLYNEQFF
.	TRBV19	many	TRBJ1-1	TGTGCCAGTAGTATAAATCCGGGAAGGGCCAGAGGGAACACTGAAGCTTTCTTT	CASSINPGRARGNTEAFF
.	TRBV7-6	many	TRBJ1-1	TGTGCCAGCAGCTTAAGTCGGGGGGGGAACACTGAAGCTTTCTTT	CASSLSRGGNTEAFF
TRBD1	TRBV20-1	.	TRBJ2-7	TGCAGTGCTGAAGGGCCCGGGACAGTTTTCTACTACGAGCAGTACTTC	CSAEGPGTVFYYEQYF
TRBD2	TRBV7-6	.	TRBJ2-1	TGTGCCAGCAGCCAGCGGGGAAACTCCTACAATGAGCAGTTCTTC	CASSQRGNSYNEQFF
.	TRBV5-1	many	TRBJ1-1	TGCGCCAGCAGTTGGGACGGAACAAACACTGAAGCTTTCTTT	CASSWDGTNTEAFF
.	TRBV11-3	.	TRBJ2-2	TGTGCCAGCAGCTTGGGACCAGCCGCGGAGCTGTTTTTT	CASSLGPAAELFF
TRBD2	TRBV7-2	few	TRBJ2-7	TGTGCCAGCAGCTTAATAGCGGGGTACTCCTACGAGCAGTACTTC	CASSLIAGYSYEQYF
.	TRBV7-9	.	TRBJ1-1	TGTGCCAGCAGCCCAGTGGAGGGGGGTTTGAACACTGAAGCTTTCTTT	CASSPVEGGLNTEAFF
.	TRBV7-9	many	TRBJ1-1	TGTGCCAGCAGCCCCCTGACAAGATTGAACACTGAAGCTTTCTTT	CASSPLTRLNTEAFF
.	TRBV12-3/TRBV12-4	few	TRBJ2-3	TGTGCCAGCAGCCCATCGGGGCTAGATACGCAGTATTTT	CASSPSGLDTQYF
.	TRBV7-9	.	TRBJ1-1	TGTGCCAGCAGCTTCAACCCCACTGAAGCTTTCTTT	CASSFNPTEAFF
.	TRBV27	many	TRBJ1-1	TGTGCCAGCAGTTTATTGAGGGGGGGCCCTGAAGCTTTCTTT	CASSLLRGGPEAFF
TRBD2	TRBV7-8	few	TRBJ2-5	TGTGCCAGCAGCCCTGATAGTGGAGTGCTAGCGGGTGTCCAAGAGACCCAGTACTTC	CASSPDSGVLAGVQETQYF
TRBD2	TRBV19	few	TRBJ2-2	TGTGCCAGTAGTTTTCTAGCGGGGGCGAACACCGGGGAGCTGTTTTTT	CASSFLAGANTGELFF
.	TRBV20-1	many	TRBJ2-7	TGCAGTGACAACAGGGGACTTACCTACGAGCAGTACTTC	CSDNRGLTYEQYF
.	TRBV6-6	few	TRBJ2-3	TGTGCCAGCAGCGGGACTCCGGGAAAGGATACGCAGTATTTT	CASSGTPGKDTQYF
.	TRBV7-9	few	TRBJ2-5	TGTGCCAGCAGCTCAATCCGGGACCAAGAGACCCAGTACTTC	CASSSIRDQETQYF
TRBD1	TRBV12-3/TRBV12-4	.	TRBJ1-1	TGTGCCAGCAGACGAAGACCTCTCCCCGGGACAGGGGGAAGGAACACTGAAGCTTTCTTT	CASRRRPLPGTGGRNTEAFF
TRBD1	TRBV11-2	few	TRBJ2-3	TGTGCCAGCAGCTTGACAGGGTTAGGAGATACGCAGTATTTT	CASSLTGLGDTQYF
TRBD1	TRBV27	few	TRBJ1-4	TGTGCCAGCAGACCGACAGGGGCTAATGAAAAACTGTTTTTT	CASRPTGANEKLFF
.	TRBV11-2	.	TRBJ2-7	TGTGCCAGCAGCTTAGTAGACGGGGGCGTGCAGTACTTC	CASSLVDGGVQYF
TRBD2	TRBV19	.	TRBJ2-3	TGTGCCAGTAGTATAGCGGGGGGTGCAGATACGCAGTATTTT	CASSIAGGADTQYF
.	TRBV6-5	.	TRBJ2-3	TGTGCCAGCAGTTACTTGGATACGCAGTATTTT	CASSYLDTQYF
TRBD1	TRBV28	few	TRBJ1-2	TGTGCCAGCAGTTTATGGCGACAGGGAAATGGCTACACCTTC	CASSLWRQGNGYTF
.	TRBV19	.	TRBJ1-1	TGTGCCAGTAGTATTGACAGAATGAACACTGAAGCTTTCTTT	CASSIDRMNTEAFF
TRBD1	TRBV7-8	.	TRBJ1-5	TGTGCCAGCAGCTTATCGCCAGGGGGAAACAATCAGCCCCAGCATTTT	CASSLSPGGNNQPQHF
.	TRBV7-2	many	TRBJ2-5	TGTGCCAGCAGCTTAGACAGGGCAGCAGAGACCCAGTACTTC	CASSLDRAAETQYF
.	TRBV5-6	.	TRBJ2-5	TGTGCCAGCAGCTTGGTCTTGCGGACCCAAGAGACCCAGTACTTC	CASSLVLRTQETQYF